Only a few counts were recorded for the clone carrying this T cell receptor (beta chain). Its antigen is not identified. This sample was included in a study of blood T cells in healthy people across ages. No fewer than 5 micrograms of total RNA were isolated from every sample. Notes on the study in general: When set beside aged donors, long-lived donors presented more naive CD4+ cells and higher diversity.

The use of a sample-barcoded 5' primer and a J-beta primer mix characterized a second PCR of roughly 7 to 11 cycles. A template-switch adaptor containing 12 random nucleotides labeled each cDNA molecule. Every sample produced at least 3 million CDR3-containing paired-end reads. MiXCR was run by TCRdb on the 5' RACE reads, yielding one entry per CDR3 protein. This sample yields 1,500,000 or so distinct CDR3 sequences, of which around 59% are seen a single time; under 8.5% belongs to the top ten. The sequence came from a man aged 18-30 years in good health. The sample taken for sequencing was blood.

The chain's CDR3 is CASTMVRENEQFF. CDR3 nucleotides: TGTGCCAGCACCATGGTACGGGAGAATGAGCAGTTCTTC. The chain combines TRBV12-3 or TRBV12-4 with TRBJ2-1; possibly TRBD2 for D (6 bases). V gave up 7 bases and J gave up 7 bases, with 14 bases separating them. CDR3 length: 13 residues.